This T cell receptor (beta chain) was sequenced during a study of shared clonotypes between healthy human individuals. Whole-study context: Three plates were used per donor for CD4 naive, three for CD4 memory, two for CD8 naive and one for CD8 memory.

As to this clone: Its specificity is not known.

The length of the CDR3 is 15 residues. V lost 4 bases, J lost 3 bases, and 9 bases stayed unmatched. The germline CDR1 and CDR2 sequences are KGHSH and LQKENI. Study-wide findings and caveats: Non-shared clonotypes were found to have lower generation probabilities than the clonotypes that were shared by all four of the sorted-subset donors.

As originally analysed: Junction-only sequences without quality scores came from ImmunoSEQ, so filtering differed. TCRdb's copy holds only in-frame clones and misses some; the assay was immunoSEQ multiplex PCR. From that table come the V and J calls and clone size; the DNA was used to work out D and trimming. The table lists roughly 720,000 clones, around 90% of them singletons. The gene calls are TRBV18 and TRBJ2-7, with 7 bases fitting TRBD2. The sequenced sample consisted of memory CD8+ T cells from PBMCs. Subset noted: CD45RO+ cells pooled with CCR7-negative TemRA cells. The TCR was taken from a man between 18 and 35 years old in good health. Some clones in this sample may be carry-over from other donors' samples. The CDR3 region is CASSHPGRGYYEQYF. The CDR3 DNA is TGTGCCAGCTCACACCCGGGGCGGGGGTACTACGAGCAGTACTTC.